The 21 T cell receptor beta chains below all came from one sample that was sequenced in a study of blood T cell repertoires in COVID-19. Sequencing was performed with immunoSEQ multiplex PCR; in TCRdb, only in-frame clones are kept and a portion is missing. Counted here are over 95,000 clones, 60% to 85% occurring once; the ten biggest clones make up less than 20%. The sample consisted of peripheral blood. The receptor set was obtained from a woman aged 80 or over with active or convalescent COVID-19.

The rearrangement joins TRBV28 to TRBJ2-7, with TRBD1 matching over 9 bases. Germline CDR1 and CDR2: MDHEN and SYDVKM. The CDR3 runs to 14 residues. The trim removed 6 bases at V and 6 bases at J, leaving 9 bases unmatched. In DNA, the CDR3 is TGTGCCAGCAGCCGGGACAGGGTACGTCTCGAGCAGTACTTC. Protein product: CASSRDRVRLEQYF.

The chain carries TRBV20-1 and TRBJ1-2, with no clear D. Germline CDR1 is DFQATT and CDR2 is SNEGSKA (reference sequence). The CDR3 consists of 11 residues. Trimming left V 3 bases short and J 2 bases short, with 4 bases between. In nucleotides, the CDR3 is TGCAGTGCTAGGCAGAACTATGGCTACACCTTC. It encodes CSARQNYGYTF.

The V call is TRBV6-5, the J call TRBJ2-7, with D possibly TRBD2 on 5 matching bases. V was shortened by 4 bases and J by 4 bases, with 14 bases between the two germline ends. Germline values: CDR1 MNHEY, CDR2 SVGAGI. The CDR3 is 14 residues long. The CDR3 spells CASSLGLLSYEQYF. The CDR3 DNA follows: TGTGCCAGCAGTTTAGGACTCTTATCATACGAGCAGTACTTC.

This chain links TRBV10-2 with TRBJ1-2; TRBD1 matches 8 bases. Germline assignment: CDR1 WSHSY and CDR2 SAAADI. This CDR3 is 14 amino acids long. V shed 6 bases, J shed 5 bases, and the junction held 8 bases outside the gene matches. CDR3 coding DNA: TGCGCCAGCAGCCAGGACAGGGAGCGGTATGGCTACACCTTC. Its translation: CASSQDRERYGYTF.

This rearrangement joins TRBV28 to TRBJ1-6; 7 nucleotides align to TRBD1. The V segment lost 4 bases and the J segment 6 bases; nucleotides outside the gene matches: 9. The germline V gene has CDR1 MDHEN and CDR2 SYDVKM. The CDR3 totals 16 residues. CDR3 nucleotide sequence: TGTGCCAGCAGTTCCTCCGGGACAGACTTTAATTCACCCCTCCACTTT. It codes for CASSSSGTDFNSPLHF.

V gene TRBV27 combines with J gene TRBJ1-2; 9 bases match TRBD1. The length of the CDR3 is 15 residues. V was pared by 5 bases and J by 6 bases, with 10 bases of the junction left unmatched. Germline-derived CDR1 and CDR2 are MNHEY and SMNVEV (reference sequence). The CDR3, as DNA: TGTGCCAGCAGTAGGACAGGGGCCCCTTCCAATGGCTACACCTTC. Its translation is CASSRTGAPSNGYTF.

CDR3 region: CASSPLSTGLNYGYTF. The CDR3 DNA sequence: TGTGCCAGCTCACCGCTTTCGACAGGGCTCAACTATGGCTACACCTTC. V gene TRBV18 combines with J gene TRBJ1-2, with 7 bases fitting TRBD1. CDR3 length: 16 amino acids. V was clipped by 3 bases and J by 2 bases; unmatched bases: 9. CDR1 is KGHSH and CDR2 is LQKENI in the germline V gene.

This clone was seen a single time. The rearrangement joins TRBV7-8 to TRBJ2-1; no clear D. This CDR3 is 16 amino acids long. CDR1 and CDR2 from the germline V gene are SGHVS and FQNEAQ. The V gene lost 3 bases and the J gene lost 0 bases, with 12 bases spanning the gap. In DNA form, the CDR3 reads TGTGCCAGCAGCTTGAGCACCTCGAGCTCCTACAATGAGCAGTTCTTC. As protein: CASSLSTSSSYNEQFF.

J is TRBJ2-1 and V is TRBV18, with unresolved D. Trimming cost V 3 bases and J 7 bases, with 7 bases left between them. The CDR3 totals 12 residues. Germline V gene data show CDR1 as KGHSH and CDR2 as LQKENI. The CDR3, as DNA: TGTGCCAGCTCACCGGCGCGGAATGAGCAGTTCTTC. Its protein product is CASSPARNEQFF.

This clone was seen a handful of times. V usage is TRBV19 and J usage is TRBJ2-7; TRBD2 agrees at 10 bases. The CDR3 length is 14 residues. V gave up 4 bases and J gave up 4 bases; unmatched junction bases: 4. Looked up from germline, CDR1 is LNHDA and CDR2 is SQIVND (reference sequence). In nucleotides, the CDR3 is TGTGCCAGTAGTACCCCTAGCGGGAGATACGAGCAGTACTTC. This encodes CASSTPSGRYEQYF.

V and J are TRBV2 and TRBJ1-6; D uncertain. V gave up 6 bases and J gave up 0 bases, with 9 bases separating them. This CDR3 comprises 15 residues. Germline V gene sequence: CDR1 SNHLY, CDR2 FYNNEI. CDR3 DNA: TGTGCCAGCAGGGAAATGAGCTCCTATAATTCACCCCTCCACTTT. It yields the protein CASREMSSYNSPLHF.

The chain couples TRBV4-1 to TRBJ2-7, with 7 bases lining up with TRBD1. This CDR3 has 15 amino acids. CDR1 is MGHRA, CDR2 YSYEKL, per germline. J was trimmed by 2 bases and V by 4 bases; bases with no gene match: 8. For the CDR3, the DNA is TGCGCCAGCAGCCCCCGACAGGGTGACACCTACGAGCAGTACTTC. Translation: CASSPRQGDTYEQYF.

This clone is a singleton in its sample. The chain couples TRBV2 to TRBJ1-1; possibly TRBD1 for D (6 bases). The CDR3 is 11 residues long. V was trimmed by 5 bases and J by 8 bases, leaving 9 bases between them. In germline, CDR1 is SNHLY, CDR2 FYNNEI. The CDR3 reads CASSLTGEAFF. In DNA form, the CDR3 reads TGTGCCAGCAGTCTGACAGGAGAAGCTTTCTTT.

This clone has just a few counts. The V call is TRBV9, the J call TRBJ2-2; 8 nucleotides line up with TRBD1. This CDR3 contains 20 residues. The J segment lost 2 bases and the V segment lost 0 bases, leaving 15 bases of the junction unmatched. Germline V gives CDR1 SGDLS, CDR2 YYNGEE. The CDR3 protein is CASSVGRHGTGTINTGELFF. CDR3 DNA: TGTGCCAGCAGCGTAGGGCGACACGGGACAGGCACCATAAACACCGGGGAGCTGTTTTTT.

The chain is built from TRBV5-5 and TRBJ2-2, with 13 bases that match TRBD2. The CDR3 runs to 15 residues. The trim removed 4 bases at V and 7 bases at J, leaving 4 bases unmatched. Germline V gene lookup returns CDR1 SGHKS and CDR2 YYEKEE (reference sequence). The CDR3 protein is CASSGLAGVGGELFF. In DNA form, the CDR3 reads TGTGCCAGCAGCGGACTAGCGGGAGTGGGCGGGGAGCTGTTTTTT.

Only a few counts were recorded for this clone. The rearrangement links TRBV6-5 to TRBJ2-1; 13 bases are a match to TRBD2. This CDR3 has 15 amino acids. Germline assignment: CDR1 MNHEY and CDR2 SVGAGI. J gave up 8 bases and V 2 bases, and 3 bases lay outside the gene matches. CDR3 in DNA: TGTGCCAGCAGTTACAGGACTAGCGGGAGTGATGAGCAGTTCTTC. Encoded protein: CASSYRTSGSDEQFF.

The chain recombines TRBV3-1 (or the pseudogene TRBV3-2) with TRBJ2-7; a weak D match, TRBD1 (6 bases). The CDR3 is 16 residues long. The germline CDR1 and CDR2 sequences are LGHDT and YNNKEL (reference sequence). V was trimmed by 6 bases and J by 0 bases, leaving 18 bases between them. CDR3 sequence reads: CASSGRGSPTSYEQYF. CDR3 nucleotides: TGTGCCAGCAGTGGCAGGGGTTCCCCAACCTCCTACGAGCAGTACTTC.

The chain employs TRBV15 and TRBJ2-3; D is uncertain. Germline CDR1 is LNHNV and CDR2 is YYDKDF (reference sequence). V lost 0 bases and J 6 bases, leaving 7 bases between the germline ends. The CDR3 runs to 13 residues. CDR3 bases: TGTGCCACCAGCAGAGAGCCCGGGGATACGCAGTATTTT. Translating it yields CATSREPGDTQYF.

The gene calls are TRBV19 and TRBJ1-1, with a possible D match to TRBD1 (5 bases). This CDR3 is built from 16 residues. Germline V gene lookup returns CDR1 LNHDA and CDR2 SQIVND (reference sequence). Between the trimmed V and J ends, which lost 3 bases and 5 bases, there was a span of 19 bases. The CDR3 DNA reads TGTGCCAGTAGTATCCGCTCCGCGGGGCAAGGTACTGAAGCTTTCTTT. Protein sequence: CASSIRSAGQGTEAFF.

The chain joins TRBV6-5 to TRBJ2-5; 9 bases are shared with TRBD2. The V gene's germline CDR1 is MNHEY and CDR2 SVGAGI. Trimming at V came to 0 bases and at J to 5 bases, leaving 7 bases not matched to a gene. This CDR3 is built from 16 residues. The CDR3 DNA reads as TGTGCCAGCAGTTACTCGACACTAGCGGGTATCGAGACCCAGTACTTC. Translation gives CASSYSTLAGIETQYF.

The gene calls are TRBV10-3 and TRBJ2-2; no clear D gene. The germline CDR1 and CDR2 sequences are ENHRY and SYGVKD. Trimming stripped 3 bases from V and 4 bases from J, with 15 bases between. This CDR3 spans 16 amino acids. The CDR3 loop is CAISDPERYSTGELFF. In DNA, the CDR3 is TGTGCCATCAGTGACCCCGAGAGATACTCCACCGGGGAGCTGTTTTTT.